Below, one TCR beta chain is given with its context. The antigen is undetermined. These data come from a study of a mutant IDH1 vaccine in newly diagnosed glioma. Study as a whole: The start of vaccination came 4-6 weeks after radiotherapy alone, or with temozolomide cycles. Findings and caveats of the study: Pseudoprogression looked unconnected to shifts in top peripheral T cell clonotypes.

Germline loops: CDR1 DFQATT, CDR2 SNEGSKA (reference sequence). The CDR3 length is 11 residues. V lost 6 bases and J lost 3, with 5 bases in between. As to time point: week 35, safety follow-up. The content of each vaccine dose was 300 ug of mutant IDH1 20-mer peptide, and topical imiquimod accompanied it. Each donor presented with a new WHO grade 3 or 4 astrocytoma that tested IDH1-mutant and showed ATRX loss. Sequencing used immunoSEQ multiplex PCR; TCRdb keeps in-frame clones, though not all of them. This table holds 35,000 to 50,000 clones, 83% found once. The input for sequencing was PBMCs, taken from a glioma patient whose treatment included an IDH1 peptide vaccine. The chain links TRBV20-1 to TRBJ1-4; D gene uncertain. The TCR sequence derives from a woman aged 50 to 60 with glioma. CDR3: CSAQSNEKLFF. CDR3 nucleotides: TGCAGTGCGCAATCTAATGAAAAACTGTTTTTT.